Listed here are 28 T cell receptor beta chains from one sample, sequenced in a study of OX40 agonist ivuxolimab in advanced cancers. The library was generated by the immunoSEQ multiplex PCR assay. TCRdb limited this immuneACCESS table to in-frame rearrangements with V and J called. A share of clones is missing; checked studies link under half to unresolved V genes, and the rest is unexplained. Across this sample there are roughly 80,000 clones, with about 93% seen only once. Approximately 15% of the sample goes to the ten largest clones. The sample here was CD4+ or CD8+ T cells sorted from blood, taken in a trial of the OX40 agonist ivuxolimab. The receptors come from an adult with an advanced solid tumor such as melanoma, head and neck, liver or kidney cancer.

The chain uses TRBV7-6 and TRBJ1-1; D is unresolved. The length of the CDR3 is 14 residues. V lost 3 bases and J lost 0, with 8 bases in between. Germline values: CDR1 SGHVS, CDR2 FNYEAQ. As DNA, the CDR3 is TGTGCCAGCAGCTTGGGAGGGTTGAACACTGAAGCTTTCTTT. Protein product: CASSLGGLNTEAFF.

There are a few counts of this clone. V gene TRBV6-5 combines with J gene TRBJ1-2; 8 nucleotides align to TRBD1. This CDR3 is 16 amino acids long. Germline CDR1 MNHEY, CDR2 SVGAGI. Trimming cost V 2 bases and J 1 base; bases outside gene matches: 6. In DNA, the CDR3 is TGTGCCAGCAGTTACGGCAGGGGGCGTCATAACTATGGCTACACCTTC. This encodes CASSYGRGRHNYGYTF.

This chain links TRBV7-9 with TRBJ1-1; D may be TRBD1 (5 bases). Per the germline V gene, CDR1 is SEHNR and CDR2 is FQNEAQ (reference sequence). The CDR3 has 15 amino acids. Trimming shortened V by 5 bases and J by 1 base, and 14 bases separated the two germline ends. The CDR3 DNA follows: TGTGCCAGCAGCCCGCACGGGGGACCGAACACTGAAGCTTTCTTT. This codes for CASSPHGGPNTEAFF.

This chain connects TRBV6-4 to TRBJ1-5, with 8 bases matching TRBD1. This CDR3 is built from 17 residues. The V and J ends lost 6 bases and 2 bases, in that order; junction bases with no gene match: 12. Germline V gene data show CDR1 as MRHNA and CDR2 as SNTAGT. The CDR3 region has the DNA TGTGCCAGCAGAATCACAGGGGGACACATGGGCAATCAGCCCCAGCATTTT. Its translation: CASRITGGHMGNQPQHF.

This clone was recorded once. V gene TRBV29-1 combines with J gene TRBJ2-2; D not certain. V lost 1 base and J lost 4, with 16 bases in between. Germline CDR1 SQVTM, CDR2 ANQGSEA. The CDR3 has 16 amino acids. CDR3 residues: CSVEGMGYVSTGELFF. The CDR3 DNA is TGCAGCGTTGAAGGAATGGGTTACGTTAGCACCGGGGAGCTGTTTTTT.

The rearrangement links TRBV28 to TRBJ1-1; no reliable D call. The CDR3 covers 14 residues. Germline assignment: CDR1 MDHEN and CDR2 SYDVKM. V was trimmed by 2 bases and J by 2 bases, leaving 9 bases between them. This chain's CDR3 is CASSLLTGNTEAFF. The CDR3 DNA sequence: TGTGCCAGCAGTTTACTTACTGGAAACACTGAAGCTTTCTTT.

The genes are TRBV6-1 and TRBJ2-7; the D gene could be TRBD1 or TRBD2 (5 bases each). This CDR3 is 13 amino acids long. Germline V gene data show CDR1 as MNHNS and CDR2 as SASEGT. Trimming shortened V by 8 bases and J by 2 bases, and 13 bases separated the two germline ends. Here the CDR3 reads CASWDVGTYEQYF. The CDR3 nucleotides are TGTGCCAGCTGGGACGTAGGGACCTACGAGCAGTACTTC.

CDR3 protein: CASSYRGQGNTEAFF. The CDR3 DNA reads as TGTGCCAGCAGTTATAGGGGACAGGGGAACACTGAAGCTTTCTTT. The genes are TRBV6-6 and TRBJ1-1; 9 nucleotides align to TRBD1. The CDR3 has 15 amino acids. The V and J ends lost 3 bases and 1 base, in that order; junction bases with no gene match: 3. Germline V gene sequence: CDR1 MNHNY, CDR2 SVGAGI (reference sequence).

This rearrangement joins TRBV10-3 to TRBJ2-5, with D possibly matching TRBD1 (7 bases). Looked up from germline, CDR1 is ENHRY and CDR2 is SYGVKD. The CDR3 loop spans 15 amino acids. The ends were cut back, 5 bases at V and 7 bases at J, with 20 bases in the middle. CDR3 in amino acids: CAISRLGQGGWTQYF. CDR3 bases: TGTGCCATCAGTAGGCTTGGGCAGGGGGGATGGACCCAGTACTTC.

The DNA for the CDR3 is TGTGCCAGCAGCCCTACGGGGGACTACCTCAATGAGCAGTTCTTC. Residues: CASSPTGDYLNEQFF. V is TRBV9 and J is TRBJ2-1, with 7 bases lining up with TRBD2. The CDR3 runs to 15 residues. Germline CDR1 reads SGDLS; CDR2 reads YYNGEE. V gave up 4 bases and J gave up 6 bases; unmatched junction bases: 10.

This chain joins TRBV18 and TRBJ1-2; D gene unclear. The ends were cut back, 0 bases at V and 0 bases at J, with 5 bases in the middle. Germline V gene lookup returns CDR1 KGHSH and CDR2 LQKENI. The CDR3 consists of 14 residues. CDR3 protein: CASSPPGPNYGYTF. In nucleotides, the CDR3 is TGTGCCAGCTCACCACCAGGACCTAACTATGGCTACACCTTC.

V gene TRBV10-2 combines with J gene TRBJ2-3, with D uncertain. Between the trimmed V and J ends, which lost 10 bases and 3 bases, there was a span of 11 bases. The CDR3 extends over 12 amino acids. Germline-derived CDR1 and CDR2 are WSHSY and SAAADI. The CDR3 DNA is TGCGCCACCACTGTCGGTACAGATACGCAGTATTTT. The encoded protein is CATTVGTDTQYF.

The chain joins TRBV29-1 to TRBJ2-1; D is uncertain. Trimming left V 1 base short and J 4 bases short, with 17 bases between. Germline V CDR1 and CDR2: SQVTM, ANQGSEA. This CDR3 has 16 amino acids. DNA of the CDR3: TGCAGCGTTGAAGGATTAGGGCTGGTTACTTACAATGAGCAGTTCTTC. This gives the protein CSVEGLGLVTYNEQFF.

This chain joins TRBV7-3 and TRBJ1-1; 8 bases are shared with TRBD1. Germline V gives CDR1 SGHTA, CDR2 FQGTGA. J lost 4 bases, V lost 3 bases, and 7 bases had no gene match. CDR3 size: 15 residues. The CDR3 loop is CASSFGTGGGTEAFF. In nucleotides, the CDR3 is TGTGCCAGCAGCTTCGGGACAGGCGGTGGCACTGAAGCTTTCTTT.

This clone was seen more than once but under ten times. The genes are TRBV7-9 and TRBJ2-7, with a tentative D call TRBD2 (5 bases). Germline CDR1 SEHNR, CDR2 FQNEAQ (reference sequence). The CDR3 length is 12 residues. With 7 bases removed from V and 0 bases from J, the gap between germline ends came to 7 bases. The DNA of the CDR3 is TGTGCCAGCACGGGGAGCTCCTACGAGCAGTACTTC. This sequence encodes CASTGSSYEQYF.

The genes are TRBV19 and TRBJ2-3, with 14 bases matching TRBD2. Germline CDR1 reads LNHDA; CDR2 reads SQIVND (reference sequence). The V gene end was trimmed by 1 base and the J gene end by 0 bases; junction bases not matched to a gene: 3. The CDR3 is 18 amino acids. For the CDR3, the DNA is TGTGCCAGTAGTATAGGACTAGCGGGGGGGCCTAGCACAGATACGCAGTATTTT. The encoded protein is CASSIGLAGGPSTDTQYF.

The chain uses TRBV19 and TRBJ2-1, with TRBD2 identical over 8 bases. With 8 bases clipped from V and 7 bases from J, the junction kept 10 bases outside the gene matches. The CDR3 has 14 residues. Germline CDR1 LNHDA, CDR2 SQIVND (reference sequence). For the CDR3, the DNA is TGTGCCAGTTCGCTTAGCGGGACCGGAAATGAGCAGTTCTTC. It translates to CASSLSGTGNEQFF.

The CDR3 bases are TGTGCCAGCAGCTTAGGGACAGGGGGAAACGAGCAGTACTTC. Translation gives CASSLGTGGNEQYF. The chain carries TRBV7-2 and TRBJ2-7; 10 nucleotides line up with TRBD1. This CDR3 spans 14 amino acids. With V trimmed by 1 base and J by 5 bases, 2 bases remained unmatched. Germline-derived CDR1 and CDR2 are SGHTA and FQGNSA.

The rearrangement joins TRBV7-9 to TRBJ1-1; D possibly corresponds to TRBD1 (5 bases). The CDR3 spans 14 residues. Trimming stripped 4 bases from V and 2 bases from J, with 11 bases between. Germline values: CDR1 SEHNR, CDR2 FQNEAQ (reference sequence). In DNA, the CDR3 is TGTGCCAGCAGCTCATCGACAGAAAACACTGAAGCTTTCTTT. Translating it yields CASSSSTENTEAFF.

The J gene is TRBJ2-1, the V gene TRBV5-8; D is possibly TRBD1 (6 bases). This CDR3 region has 15 residues. V gave up 0 bases and J gave up 4 bases, with 11 bases separating them. Germline loops: CDR1 SGHTS, CDR2 YDEGEE. In nucleotides, the CDR3 is TGTGCCAGCAGCTTGGACGGACAGCCGTACAATGAGCAGTTCTTC. It encodes CASSLDGQPYNEQFF.

The rearrangement uses TRBV9 and TRBJ1-1, with a weak D call TRBD1 (5 bases). The germline CDR1 and CDR2 sequences are SGDLS and YYNGEE. Trimming pared 3 bases from V and 1 base from J, leaving 10 bases between. The length of the CDR3 is 14 residues. The CDR3 sequence is CASSAPGWNTEAFF. CDR3 DNA: TGTGCCAGCAGCGCCCCAGGGTGGAACACTGAAGCTTTCTTT.

CDR3 coding DNA: TGTGCCAGCAGTTATCGAGGGGCCTACGAGCAGTACTTC. Residues: CASSYRGAYEQYF. The chain links TRBV6-5 to TRBJ2-7, with D possibly called TRBD1 or TRBD2 (5 bases each). Germline values: CDR1 MNHEY, CDR2 SVGAGI. The V and J ends lost 3 bases and 2 bases respectively, with 8 bases between them. This CDR3 is built from 13 residues.

V and J are TRBV4-3 and TRBJ1-5; 7 positions match TRBD1. CDR3 length: 15 residues. Losses at the gene ends were 1 base for V and 0 bases for J; bases not matched to a gene: 0. Germline CDR1 reads LGHNA; CDR2 reads YSLEER. CDR3 nucleotides: TGCGCCAGCAGCCAAGGGGACAGTAGCAATCAGCCCCAGCATTTT. Its translation is CASSQGDSSNQPQHF.

This chain links TRBV9 with TRBJ2-7; either TRBD1 or TRBD2 may fit D (5 bases each). V gave up 0 bases and J gave up 4 bases, with 5 bases separating them. The length of the CDR3 is 12 residues. From germline, CDR1 is SGDLS and CDR2 YYNGEE. CDR3 sequence (DNA): TGTGCCAGCAGCGTAGGGGGGTACGAGCAGTACTTC. As protein: CASSVGGYEQYF. Combining the CDR3 with reference TRBV9 and TRBJ2-7 gives the whole variable domain DSGVTQTPKHLITATGQRVTLRCSPRSGDLSVYWYQQSLDQGLQFLIQYYNGEERAKGNILERFSAQQFPDLHSELNLSSLELGDSALYFCASSVGGYEQYFGPGTRLTVT.

CDR3 loop: CASSLTGRNQPQHF. The CDR3 bases are TGTGCCAGCAGTTTAACGGGCAGAAATCAGCCCCAGCATTTT. The chain has TRBV27 and TRBJ1-5, with D unresolved. Deletions cut 2 bases from V and 4 bases from J, with 9 bases between. CDR1 MNHEY and CDR2 SMNVEV come from the germline V gene (reference sequence). The CDR3 runs 14 residues.

The V and J genes are TRBV28 and TRBJ2-1, with D possibly TRBD2 on 6 matching bases. Trimming pared 11 bases from V and 4 bases from J, leaving 18 bases between. This CDR3 contains 14 residues. CDR1 is MDHEN and CDR2 is SYDVKM in the germline V gene. CDR3 loop: CAGHIGRQYNEQFF. CDR3 nucleotide sequence: TGTGCCGGCCATATCGGGAGACAATACAATGAGCAGTTCTTC.

This clone was found once. CDR3 sequence: CASSLGSGGGTDTQYF. Here the CDR3 DNA reads TGTGCCAGCAGCCTGGGAAGCGGGGGGGGCACAGATACGCAGTATTTT. The chain joins TRBV7-6 to TRBJ2-3, with TRBD2 matching 10 bases. J gave up 1 base and V 5 bases, and 6 bases lay outside the gene matches. CDR3 length: 16 amino acids. The germline V gene has CDR1 SGHVS and CDR2 FNYEAQ. The full variable domain, with the rest looked up from reference TRBV7-6 and TRBJ2-3, is GAGVSQSPRYKVTKRGQDVALRCDPISGHVSLYWYRQALGQGPEFLTYFNYEAQQDKSGLPNDRFSAERPEGSISTLTIQRTEQRDSAMYRCASSLGSGGGTDTQYFGPGTRLTVL.

The chain has TRBV11-2 and TRBJ1-4; no clear D. The CDR3 runs 12 residues. CDR1 is SGHAT and CDR2 is FQNNGV in the germline V gene. The V end lost 3 bases, the J end lost 6 bases, and 5 bases lay between the germline ends. The CDR3 DNA sequence: TGTGCCAGCAGCTTCATGGATGAAAAACTGTTTTTT. Translated, it gives CASSFMDEKLFF.